Sequencing of this T cell receptor (beta chain) was carried out in a study of cytomegalovirus exposure and HLA in healthy donors. Study as a whole: An analysis done earlier identified 90 million to 120 million unique TCR beta sequences from about 180 million T cells.

The PCR was carried out with 60 Vbeta primers and 13 Jbeta primers. The data were produced by immunoSEQ multiplex PCR, yet TCRdb's version contains in-frame clones alone and is incomplete. The sample lists some 99,000 clones, approximately 71% occurring once. Worth noting for this clone: The target antigen is unknown.

Study conclusions and caveats: Apparent HLA restriction characterized most CMV-associated TCR beta chains in a later analysis.

The sequence was collected from a middle-aged man in good health and CMV-seronegative. The sample taken for sequencing was PBMCs.

The CDR3 nucleotides are TGTGCCAGCACGCAGGGGTTTGGCGGCTACACCTTC. As protein: CASTQGFGGYTF. The chain is built from TRBV6-5 and TRBJ1-2; D perhaps matches TRBD1 (6 bases). The V gene's germline CDR1 is MNHEY and CDR2 SVGAGI. The CDR3 extends over 12 amino acids. Trimming took off 7 bases at V and 8 bases at J, with 14 bases between the two ends.